A selection of T cell receptor beta chains follows, all from one sample in a study of blood T cell repertoires in COVID-19. Some clones are missing from TCRdb's copy, which holds only in-frame ones; the method was immunoSEQ multiplex PCR. The profile shows over 150,000 clones, 70% to 90% of them singletons. The sequenced sample consisted of peripheral blood. The receptors derive from a man aged 60-69 years with COVID-19, enrolled during active disease. Both conserved end residues are part of each CDR3. The D gene is left open where the match is weak. Rows may omit the clone size; those that give it use once, few, many or a size class.

V	size	J	D	CDR3	DNA
TRBV4-1	-	TRBJ1-5	TRBD1	CASSQGDRGRPQHF	TGCGCCAGCAGCCAAGGGGACAGGGGGAGGCCCCAGCATTTT
TRBV6-5	-	TRBJ1-5	-	CASTPGTHQPQHF	TGTGCCAGCACCCCCGGGACACATCAGCCCCAGCATTTT
TRBV5-1	-	TRBJ1-1	TRBD1	CASSTGQPNTEAFF	TGCGCCAGCAGCACGGGACAGCCGAACACTGAAGCTTTCTTT
TRBV19	-	TRBJ2-7	TRBD2	CATSTSGRNYEQYF	TGTGCCACCTCGACTAGCGGGAGGAACTACGAGCAGTACTTC
TRBV18	few	TRBJ1-2	-	CASSPPLQDYGYTF	TGTGCCAGCTCACCACCACTACAGGACTATGGCTACACCTTC
TRBV30	-	TRBJ2-7	TRBD2	CAWSADTGGREQYF	TGTGCCTGGAGTGCGGATACGGGGGGGCGCGAGCAGTACTTC
TRBV11-3	-	TRBJ2-6	-	CASSSQESGANVLTF	TGTGCCAGCAGCTCACAGGAGTCTGGGGCCAACGTCCTGACTTTC
TRBV2	-	TRBJ2-7	TRBD1	CASSETGSYEQYF	TGTGCCAGCAGTGAGACAGGGTCATACGAGCAGTACTTC
TRBV10-1	-	TRBJ1-5	-	CASSDGPGDSNQPQHF	TGCGCCAGCAGCGACGGGCCGGGGGATAGCAATCAGCCCCAGCATTTT
TRBV10-3	-	TRBJ1-3	-	CAITGDLSSGNTIYF	TGTGCCATCACAGGGGACCTAAGTTCTGGAAACACCATATATTTT
TRBV7-9	-	TRBJ2-7	TRBD2	CASSRAGGGVYEQYF	TGTGCCAGCAGCCGGGCCGGGGGGGGCGTTTACGAGCAGTACTTC
TRBV6-6	-	TRBJ1-3	TRBD1	CASSSDRHRGLNSGNTIYF	TGTGCCAGCAGCTCCGATCGACACAGGGGTCTAAACTCTGGAAACACCATATATTTT
TRBV5-6	-	TRBJ1-5	TRBD1	CASSSTGVRQPQHF	TGTGCCAGCAGCTCAACAGGGGTTCGACAGCCCCAGCATTTT
TRBV14	once	TRBJ2-2	-	CASSRGQTGELFF	TGTGCCAGCAGCCGCGGACAGACCGGGGAGCTGTTTTTT
TRBV3-1/TRBV3-2	-	TRBJ1-1	-	CAAGVRAMNTEAFF	TGTGCCGCGGGGGTTAGGGCCATGAACACTGAAGCTTTCTTT
TRBV7-2	-	TRBJ2-7	TRBD2	CASSLIVRRGDEQYF	TGTGCCAGCAGCTTAATTGTTCGGCGGGGGGACGAGCAGTACTTC
TRBV7-2	-	TRBJ1-5	-	CASSLVGGGQFRQPQHF	TGTGCCAGCAGCTTAGTTGGGGGCGGACAGTTTCGTCAGCCCCAGCATTTT
TRBV2	-	TRBJ2-2	TRBD2	CASRGLAGPPGELFF	TGTGCCAGCCGCGGACTAGCGGGTCCCCCCGGGGAGCTGTTTTTT
TRBV7-3	few	TRBJ1-1	-	CASSAGVNTEAFF	TGTGCCAGCAGCGCGGGGGTGAACACTGAAGCTTTCTTT
TRBV5-6	-	TRBJ2-1	-	CASSMLELHEQFF	TGTGCCAGCAGCATGTTGGAGCTGCATGAGCAGTTCTTC
TRBV18	-	TRBJ1-3	TRBD1	CASSEQGALGNTIYF	TGTGCCAGCTCAGAACAGGGGGCGCTTGGAAACACCATATATTTT
TRBV25-1	-	TRBJ1-5	TRBD1	CASSGRGGNQPQHF	TGTGCCAGCAGTGGCAGGGGGGGCAATCAGCCCCAGCATTTT
TRBV5-1	-	TRBJ1-1	-	CASSPTADRNTEAFF	TGCGCCAGCAGCCCTACGGCGGACAGGAACACTGAAGCTTTCTTT
TRBV7-3	-	TRBJ2-2	TRBD2	CASSIIAGTLETNTGELFF	TGTGCCAGCAGCATCATAGCGGGGACGCTTGAAACGAACACCGGGGAGCTGTTTTTT
TRBV9	-	TRBJ2-3	TRBD2	CASSVLDSGRLDTQYF	TGTGCCAGCAGCGTACTGGATAGCGGGAGATTAGATACGCAGTATTTT
TRBV19	-	TRBJ1-5	-	CASSTVRFNQPQHF	TGTGCCAGTAGTACCGTGCGGTTTAATCAGCCCCAGCATTTT
TRBV4-1	-	TRBJ2-1	-	CASSQGNRIFDEQFF	TGCGCCAGCAGCCAAGGTAATAGAATCTTCGATGAGCAGTTCTTC
TRBV10-1	-	TRBJ1-1	-	CASPFVGGMNTEAFF	TGCGCCAGCCCCTTCGTGGGAGGCATGAACACTGAAGCTTTCTTT
TRBV18	-	TRBJ2-6	TRBD1	CASSPPGTGVASGANVLTF	TGTGCCAGCTCACCACCGGGGACAGGGGTAGCCTCTGGGGCCAACGTCCTGACTTTC
TRBV4-2	-	TRBJ1-6	-	CASSQDQVQVAPLHF	TGTGCCAGCAGCCAAGATCAGGTTCAAGTTGCACCCCTCCACTTT
TRBV5-4	-	TRBJ2-1	-	CASSLAVGSSYNEQFF	TGTGCCAGCAGCTTGGCCGTGGGGAGCTCCTACAATGAGCAGTTCTTC
TRBV18	-	TRBJ1-6	-	CASSRRSRGDNSPLHF	TGTGCCAGCTCACGACGATCGCGGGGGGATAATTCACCCCTCCACTTT
TRBV28	-	TRBJ1-4	-	CAIGGGINEKLFF	TGTGCCATCGGGGGGGGTATTAATGAAAAACTGTTTTTT
TRBV6-1	-	TRBJ1-1	TRBD1	CASSGLTGQGNTEAFF	TGTGCCAGCAGTGGACTAACGGGACAGGGGAACACTGAAGCTTTCTTT
TRBV19	-	TRBJ1-1	TRBD1	CATTRQGTNTEAFF	TGTGCCACCACTAGACAGGGGACCAACACTGAAGCTTTCTTT
TRBV11-3	few	TRBJ2-6	-	CASSPGGANVLTF	TGTGCCAGCAGCCCCGGGGGGGCCAACGTCCTGACTTTC
TRBV24-1	-	TRBJ2-3	-	CATSDSRLPSDTQYF	TGTGCCACCAGTGATTCCAGGCTCCCCTCGGATACGCAGTATTTT
TRBV5-1	-	TRBJ1-2	-	CASSPGTGGYTF	TGCGCCAGCAGCCCAGGGACTGGTGGCTACACCTTC
TRBV6-5	-	TRBJ1-6	-	CASRDYGGSPLHF	TGTGCCAGCAGGGACTATGGTGGTTCACCCCTCCACTTT
TRBV6-2/TRBV6-3	-	TRBJ1-2	TRBD1	CASSPIGQADNYGYTF	TGTGCCAGCAGTCCCATCGGACAGGCAGATAACTATGGCTACACCTTC
TRBV11-3	-	TRBJ1-2	-	CAPGGGCRYGYTF	TGTGCGCCTGGCGGGGGGTGTCGCTATGGCTACACCTTC
TRBV29-1	-	TRBJ1-1	-	CSVDFRENTEAFF	TGCAGCGTTGATTTCAGGGAGAACACTGAAGCTTTCTTT
TRBV30	-	TRBJ2-1	-	CAGNRVDEQFF	TGTGCCGGGAACAGGGTGGATGAGCAGTTCTTC
TRBV30	-	TRBJ2-1	TRBD2	CAWRVFSGGTFNEQFF	TGTGCCTGGAGGGTCTTTAGCGGGGGTACCTTTAATGAGCAGTTCTTC
TRBV7-2	-	TRBJ2-1	-	CASSSYYNEQFF	TGTGCCAGCAGCTCTTACTACAATGAGCAGTTCTTC
TRBV7-9	-	TRBJ1-5	TRBD1	CASSRGQGSGQPQHF	TGTGCCAGCAGCAGGGGACAGGGTTCCGGTCAGCCCCAGCATTTT
TRBV4-3	-	TRBJ2-7	-	CASSQERWGSYEQYF	TGCGCCAGCAGCCAAGAAAGGTGGGGCAGCTACGAGCAGTACTTC
TRBV6-6	-	TRBJ2-7	-	CASEGRDTSSYEQYF	TGTGCCAGCGAGGGCCGGGACACGAGCTCCTACGAGCAGTACTTC
TRBV29-1	-	TRBJ1-1	-	CSTRGGASNTEAFF	TGCAGCACCCGGGGCGGGGCTTCGAACACTGAAGCTTTCTTT
TRBV18	-	TRBJ2-1	TRBD2	CAASPQRGYNEQFF	TGTGCCGCCTCCCCCCAGCGGGGCTACAATGAGCAGTTCTTC
TRBV15	-	TRBJ1-6	TRBD1	CATSNPRMDRGHSPLHF	TGTGCCACCAGTAATCCGAGGATGGACAGGGGTCATTCACCCCTCCACTTT
TRBV14	-	TRBJ1-2	TRBD1	CASSQGARDRGIYGYTF	TGTGCCAGCAGCCAAGGGGCGAGGGACAGGGGTATCTATGGCTACACCTTC
TRBV4-2	-	TRBJ2-2	-	CASSQAYTGELFF	TGTGCCAGCAGCCAAGCGTACACCGGGGAGCTGTTTTTT
TRBV5-4	-	TRBJ2-1	TRBD1	CASSWGQGASNEQFF	TGTGCCAGCAGCTGGGGACAGGGGGCATCTAATGAGCAGTTCTTC
TRBV6-5	-	TRBJ1-1	-	CASSPDSITEAFF	TGTGCCAGCAGTCCTGACAGTATCACTGAAGCTTTCTTT
TRBV5-1	-	TRBJ1-4	-	CASSVTPATNEKLFF	TGCGCCAGCAGCGTAACACCCGCAACTAATGAAAAACTGTTTTTT